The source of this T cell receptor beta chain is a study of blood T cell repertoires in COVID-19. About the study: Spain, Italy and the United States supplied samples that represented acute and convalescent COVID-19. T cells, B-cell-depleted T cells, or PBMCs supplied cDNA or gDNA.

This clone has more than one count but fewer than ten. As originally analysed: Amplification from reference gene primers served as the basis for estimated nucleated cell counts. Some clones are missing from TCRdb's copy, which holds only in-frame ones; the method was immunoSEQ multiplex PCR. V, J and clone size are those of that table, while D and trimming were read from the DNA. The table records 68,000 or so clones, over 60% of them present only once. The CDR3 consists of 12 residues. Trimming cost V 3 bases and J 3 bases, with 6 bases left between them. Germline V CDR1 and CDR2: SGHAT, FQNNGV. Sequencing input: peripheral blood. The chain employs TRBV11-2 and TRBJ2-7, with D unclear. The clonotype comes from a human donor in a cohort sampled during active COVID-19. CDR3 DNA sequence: TGTGCCAGCAGCTTTAACAGCTACGAGCAGTACTTC. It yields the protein CASSFNSYEQYF.